This T cell receptor beta chain is from a study of blood T cell repertoires in COVID-19. The CDR3 is 13 amino acids. V shed 4 bases and J shed 5 bases, with 12 bases lying between them. Germline CDR1 is SGHRS and CDR2 is YFSETQ. In the original processing: Using reference gene primer amplification, nucleated cell counts were estimated. Profiled with immunoSEQ multiplex PCR; TCRdb holds only in-frame clones, not every one. The DNA gave D and trimming, while V, J and clone size come from that table. This sample has about 210,000 clones; about 80% occur once, and the top ten carry roughly 7%. The source of this sequence is a woman of 80 years or more with COVID-19, enrolled during active disease. Sequenced sample: peripheral blood. The chain carries TRBV5-1 and TRBJ2-5; no clear D. In nucleotides, the CDR3 is TGCGCCAGCAGCCCCCGTACAACGGAGACCCAGTACTTC. It encodes CASSPRTTETQYF. Looking up the rest from reference TRBV5-1 and TRBJ2-5 gives the full variable domain: KAGVTQTPRYLIKTRGQQVTLSCSPISGHRSVSWYQQTPGQGLQFLFEYFSETQRNKGNFPGRFSGRQFSNSRSEMNVSTLELGDSALYLCASSPRTTETQYFGPGTRLLVL.